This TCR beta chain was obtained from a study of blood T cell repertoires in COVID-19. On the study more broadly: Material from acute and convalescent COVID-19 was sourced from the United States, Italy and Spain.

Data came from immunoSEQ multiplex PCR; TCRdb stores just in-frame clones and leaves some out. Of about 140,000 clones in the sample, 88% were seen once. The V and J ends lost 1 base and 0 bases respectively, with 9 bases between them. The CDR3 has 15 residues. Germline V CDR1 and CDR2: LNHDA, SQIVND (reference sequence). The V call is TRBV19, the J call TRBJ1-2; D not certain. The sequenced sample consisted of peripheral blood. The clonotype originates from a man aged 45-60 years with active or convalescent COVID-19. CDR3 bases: TGTGCCAGTAGTATAGCGGCGGCCCCTAACTATGGCTACACCTTC. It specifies CASSIAAAPNYGYTF.